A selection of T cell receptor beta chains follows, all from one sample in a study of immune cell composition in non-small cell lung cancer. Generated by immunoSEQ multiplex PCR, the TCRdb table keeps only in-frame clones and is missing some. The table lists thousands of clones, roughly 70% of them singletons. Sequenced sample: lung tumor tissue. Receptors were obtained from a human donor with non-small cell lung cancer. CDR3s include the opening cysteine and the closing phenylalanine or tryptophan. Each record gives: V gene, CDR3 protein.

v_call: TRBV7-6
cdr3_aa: CASSARYAVKGLPGEQYF

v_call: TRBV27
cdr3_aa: CASSSGGGYTF

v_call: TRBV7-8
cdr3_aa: CASSLTWLALQFF

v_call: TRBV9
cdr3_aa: CASSPDWMGYGELFF

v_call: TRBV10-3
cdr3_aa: CAIALAGPNEQFF

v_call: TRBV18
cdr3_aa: CASSPIASGEQYF

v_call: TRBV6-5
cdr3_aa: CASRATGTPNTEAFF

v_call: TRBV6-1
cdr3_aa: CASSEREGSTEAFF

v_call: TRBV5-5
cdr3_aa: CASSLRTGEDYGYTF

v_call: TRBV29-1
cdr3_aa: CSVGGLAADQETQYF

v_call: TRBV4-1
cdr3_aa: CASSQEYGTFNRRELFF

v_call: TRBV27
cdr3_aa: CASSLGRTFTGELFF

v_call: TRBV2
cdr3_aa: CASSERDSQETQYF

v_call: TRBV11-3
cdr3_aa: CASSPGGRNRDTQYF

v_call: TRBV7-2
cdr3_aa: CASSPGGGRVYRNEAFF

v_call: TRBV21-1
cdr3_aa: CASRGEGEGNSPLHF

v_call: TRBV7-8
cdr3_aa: CASSLRRTGSYEQYF

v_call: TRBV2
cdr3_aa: CASSEELAGVGNEQFF

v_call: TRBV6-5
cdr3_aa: CASSYAGTGGDEQFF

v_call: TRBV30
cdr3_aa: CAWTGTNSNQPQHF

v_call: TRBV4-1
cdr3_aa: CASSQAQGGQFF

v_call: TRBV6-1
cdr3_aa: CATSRGGIGYEQYF

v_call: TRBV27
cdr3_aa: CASSYGQNTDTQYF

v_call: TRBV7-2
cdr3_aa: CASSQGGPKAEAFF

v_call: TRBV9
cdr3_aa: CASSVDLTGTQYF

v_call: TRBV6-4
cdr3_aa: CASSQRGLEQYF

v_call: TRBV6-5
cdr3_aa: CASSRSGGATGELFF

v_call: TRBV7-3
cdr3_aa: CASSLGGSYYNEQFF